This T cell receptor beta chain comes out of a study of blood T cell repertoires in COVID-19 (dated by TCRdb to 2018 to 2021). As for the study more broadly: Samples from collaborators originated in the United States, Italy and Spain and spanned both the acute and convalescent phases of COVID-19. The material from the prospective study consisted of cDNA or gDNA derived from T cells, B-cell-depleted T cells, or PBMCs. Subjects who had been exposed to COVID-19, were actively infected with it, or had recovered from it provided the deeply sampled blood TCRbeta repertoires that made up the dataset. The repertoires were made available in a free public database intended to serve as a resource for research on the immune response to SARS-CoV-2. The samples were drawn from two sources: the first 160 participants of the ongoing ImmuneRACE study, and 1,200 or so subjects contributed by 6 global collaborators. Nearly every sample came with metadata listing a de-identified subject ID, COVID-19 status, age in years and sex. Where available, HLA class I and class II types were obtained from metadata supplied by the sample provider rather than from assay-based typing.

CDR1 and CDR2, per the germline V gene (reference sequence), are MNHEY and SMNVEV. Between the V and J ends, shortened by 0 bases and 3 bases respectively, the junction contains 11 bases. Including the terminal cysteine and phenylalanine, the CDR3 comprises 15 residues. The entry retains the CDR3 DNA only, 45 bases that are in frame from base 1. On this clone: This clone's antigen is unknown. The sample holds no much larger clone one base away, and base qualities are not on file.

The immunoSEQ Assay, a bias-controlled multiplex PCR, was used to amplify TCRbeta CDR3 regions from genomic DNA. As for the authors' bioinformatics: The number of nucleated cells in each sample was estimated by amplification of reference gene primers within the assay. Sequence reads were collapsed and filtered to measure the absolute abundance of every unique TCRbeta CDR3 rearrangement. For each sample, productive Simpson clonality was calculated as the square root of Simpson's diversity index across productive rearrangements. TCRdb obtained this table from immuneACCESS and retained in-frame rearrangements with V and J assigned. These tables miss some clones; where compared with another copy, unresolved V genes account for less than half of the shortfall, and the remainder is unexplained. The DNA gave D and trimming, while V, J and clone size come from that table. Here the sample has more than 150,000 clones; roughly four fifths occur a single time. Clones ranked in the top ten supply about 7% of the sample.

Broader findings and caveats from the paper: The quantity of clinical and demographic metadata differed by source and by participant and was supplied without curation.

Collaborating institutions collected whole blood in K2EDTA tubes following their own protocols. For TCRbeta analysis, collaborators shipped samples in one of three forms: frozen whole blood, isolated PBMCs, or DNA extracted from either of those sample types. This receptor chain uses TRBV27 and TRBJ1-1, and TRBD1 may be the D gene, going by 5 matching bases. Sequenced sample: peripheral blood. The receptor was isolated from a human donor in a cohort sampled during active COVID-19. The CDR3 sequence is CASSLSQRGYTEAFF. The DNA sequence is as follows: TGTGCCAGCAGTTTATCGCAAAGGGGTTACACTGAAGCTTTCTTT.